Shown below are 10 T cell receptor beta chains from a single sample sequenced in a study of blood T cell repertoires in COVID-19. Generated by immunoSEQ multiplex PCR, the TCRdb table keeps only in-frame clones and is missing some. The sample holds roughly 65,000 clones, 79% seen once. The sequencing sample was made of peripheral blood. The source is a human donor in a cohort sampled during active COVID-19.

This chain joins TRBV19 and TRBJ2-2, with 8 bases identical to TRBD1. The germline gives CDR1 LNHDA, CDR2 SQIVND (reference sequence). The CDR3 length is 17 residues. Trimming cost V 6 bases and J 1 base; bases outside gene matches: 10. The CDR3 loop reads CASRLRGDRLNTGELFF. As DNA, the CDR3 is TGTGCCAGTAGGCTCCGCGGGGACAGGCTGAACACCGGGGAGCTGTTTTTT.

This clone is a singleton in its sample. This sequence joins TRBV6-5 and TRBJ1-1, with D possibly being TRBD1 (6 bases). The germline V gene encodes CDR1 MNHEY and CDR2 SVGAGI. V gave up 7 bases and J gave up 10 bases, with 16 bases separating them. The CDR3 has 12 residues. CDR3 sequence reads: CASMVRGVSAFF. DNA for the CDR3: TGTGCCAGCATGGTCAGGGGAGTTTCAGCTTTCTTT.

This clone was seen a handful of times. V usage is TRBV3-1 (or the pseudogene TRBV3-2) and J usage is TRBJ2-5, with 8 bases matching TRBD2. The CDR3 is made up of 15 amino acids. Germline values: CDR1 LGHDT, CDR2 YNNKEL (reference sequence). The V segment lost 2 bases and the J segment 5 bases; nucleotides outside the gene matches: 7. The CDR3 loop is CASSQTGTSIETQYF. In DNA, the CDR3 is TGTGCCAGCAGCCAAACCGGGACTAGTATCGAGACCCAGTACTTC.

V is TRBV7-8 and J is TRBJ2-1, with 10 bases that match TRBD1. The V segment lost 3 bases and the J segment 1 base; nucleotides outside the gene matches: 0. Per the germline V gene, CDR1 is SGHVS and CDR2 is FQNEAQ. CDR3 length equals 15 residues. CDR3: CASSLDRGSYNEQFF. CDR3 bases: TGTGCCAGCAGCTTGGACAGGGGGTCCTACAATGAGCAGTTCTTC.

V gene TRBV27 combines with J gene TRBJ1-5; D gene ambiguous. The CDR3 has 16 residues. The V end lost 6 bases, the J end lost 7 bases, and 22 bases lay between the germline ends. The germline CDR1 and CDR2 sequences are MNHEY and SMNVEV (reference sequence). CDR3 DNA: TGTGCCAGCAGCCCTCGGGTGGGAGGGAGAAACCAGCCCCAGCATTTT. The encoded protein is CASSPRVGGRNQPQHF.

The chain combines TRBV9 with TRBJ2-5, with 8 bases matching TRBD1. The length of the CDR3 is 16 residues. V shed 4 bases and J 4 bases; nucleotides not matched to a gene: 12. Germline-derived CDR1 and CDR2 are SGDLS and YYNGEE. The CDR3: CASSPNVGRGRETQYF. CDR3 sequence (DNA): TGTGCCAGCAGCCCTAACGTCGGCAGGGGGCGAGAGACCCAGTACTTC.

The rearrangement uses TRBV5-4 and TRBJ2-6, with 10 bases matching TRBD1. With V trimmed by 4 bases and J by 2 bases, 3 bases remained unmatched. Germline V gene data show CDR1 as SGHNT and CDR2 as YYREEE (reference sequence). CDR3 size: 16 residues. The CDR3 here is CASSRTGGPGANVLTF. For the CDR3, the DNA is TGTGCCAGCAGCCGGACAGGGGGACCTGGGGCCAACGTCCTGACTTTC.

The chain carries TRBV30 and TRBJ1-3, with unresolved D. CDR3 size: 13 residues. CDR1 and CDR2 from the germline V gene are GTSNPN and SVGIG (reference sequence). Trimming cost V 5 bases and J 0 bases, with 8 bases left between them. In DNA, the CDR3 is TGTGCCTGGGCGCCACACTCTGGAAACACCATATATTTT. Translating it yields CAWAPHSGNTIYF.

This clone was found a few times. This chain joins TRBV18 and TRBJ2-7, with TRBD1 matching over 12 bases. The CDR3 covers 15 residues. The ends lost 2 bases at V and 6 bases at J; junction bases unmatched: 5. CDR1 and CDR2 (germline): KGHSH, LQKENI. DNA for the CDR3: TGTGCCAGCTCACCAAACACGGGACAGGGGGCCGAGCAGTACTTC. Its protein is CASSPNTGQGAEQYF. The variable domain in full, completed from reference TRBV18 and TRBJ2-7, reads NAGVMQNPRHLVRRRGQEARLRCSPMKGHSHVYWYRQLPEEGLKFMVYLQKENIIDESGMPKERFSAEFPKEGPSILRIQQVVRGDSAAYFCASSPNTGQGAEQYFGPGTRLTVT.

This chain connects TRBV25-1 to TRBJ2-7, with D possibly matching TRBD1 (5 bases). V lost 4 bases and J lost 4, with 14 bases in between. Germline CDR1 MGHDK, CDR2 SYGVNS. The CDR3 totals 14 residues. In nucleotides, the CDR3 is TGTGCCAGCAGTGTGGAAGGGGCCGGGTACGAGCAGTACTTC. It encodes CASSVEGAGYEQYF.